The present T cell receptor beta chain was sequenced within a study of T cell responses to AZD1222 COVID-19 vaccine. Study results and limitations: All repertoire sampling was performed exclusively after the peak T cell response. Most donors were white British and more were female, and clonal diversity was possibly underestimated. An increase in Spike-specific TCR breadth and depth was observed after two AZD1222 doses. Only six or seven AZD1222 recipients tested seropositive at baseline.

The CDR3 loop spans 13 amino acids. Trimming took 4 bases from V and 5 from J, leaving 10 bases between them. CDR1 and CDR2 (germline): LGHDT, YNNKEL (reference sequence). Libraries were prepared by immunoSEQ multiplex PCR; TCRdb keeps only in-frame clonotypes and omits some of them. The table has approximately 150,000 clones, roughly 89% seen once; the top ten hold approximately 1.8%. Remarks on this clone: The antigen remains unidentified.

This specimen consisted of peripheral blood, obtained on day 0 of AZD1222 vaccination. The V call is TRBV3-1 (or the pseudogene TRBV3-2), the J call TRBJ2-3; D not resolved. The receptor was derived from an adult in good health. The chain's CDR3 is CASSLLQIDTQYF. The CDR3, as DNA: TGTGCCAGCAGCCTCCTCCAGATAGATACGCAGTATTTT.